The clone carrying this T cell receptor beta chain came up many times. Antigen unknown. The sample originates from a study of T-cell memory formation after mild COVID-19. Germline V gene sequence: CDR1 SEHNR, CDR2 FQNEAQ (reference sequence). Trimming left V 0 bases short and J 0 bases short, with 15 bases between. The CDR3 contains 18 residues. 5'RACE primed from the constant segment yielded TCR alpha and TCR beta cDNA libraries bearing sample barcodes and UMIs. TCRdb re-called the 5' RACE reads through MiXCR, storing one row per CDR3 protein. The sample yields approximately 570,000 distinct CDR3 sequences, about a sixth seen once. Overall study results and limits: CD4+ clones that contracted lay mainly in CM and EM; CD8+ ones lay in EMRA.

The receptor was derived from an adult woman who had mild COVID-19 (a few samples of this study predate the infection). Cell type and time point are not known. The V gene is TRBV7-9, the J gene TRBJ2-1; D ambiguous. The sequenced sample consisted of PBMCs or a T cell subset sorted from them (not recorded which). CDR3 bases: TGTGCCAGCAGCTTAGCGTGGTTGGGCGCCCGCTCCTACAATGAGCAGTTCTTC. As protein: CASSLAWLGARSYNEQFF.